A selection of T cell receptor beta chains follows, all from one sample in a study of blood T cell repertoires in COVID-19. The protocol was immunoSEQ multiplex PCR, while the TCRdb copy is restricted to in-frame clones and leaves out a portion. Of under 350,000 clones in the sample, around nine tenths were seen once. The sample comprised PBMCs or T cells enriched from blood (not recorded which). These receptors were taken from a man aged 55 to 70 who had recovered from COVID-19. The CDR3 runs from the conserved cysteine through the conserved F or W. D genes are given only for firm matches. Size is stated for part of the rows, as once, few or many counts, or as a class when the clone is expanded.

v_call	j_call	clone_size	d_call	cdr3_aa	cdr3_nt
TRBV6-2/TRBV6-3	TRBJ1-2	NA	NA	CASSYPSRNGYTF	TGTGCCAGCAGTTACCCCTCTAGGAATGGCTACACCTTC
TRBV2	TRBJ1-5	NA	NA	CASSDSVTGPYSNQPQHF	TGTGCCAGCAGTGATTCCGTTACAGGGCCATATAGCAATCAGCCCCAGCATTTT
TRBV18	TRBJ1-1	once	NA	CASSISGQRVNTEAFF	TGTGCCAGCTCAATCTCAGGGCAACGGGTAAACACTGAAGCTTTCTTT
TRBV25-1	TRBJ1-1	NA	NA	CASRETGMNTEAFF	TGTGCCAGCAGGGAGACAGGTATGAACACTGAAGCTTTCTTT
TRBV6-6	TRBJ2-2	NA	NA	CASSYSTSRTGELFF	TGTGCCAGCAGTTACTCAACTAGTCGTACCGGGGAGCTGTTTTTT
TRBV27	TRBJ2-2	NA	TRBD1	CASSYQGAGFGELFF	TGTGCCAGCAGTTACCAGGGGGCAGGGTTCGGGGAGCTGTTTTTT
TRBV2	TRBJ2-2	NA	NA	CASSRTSTGELFF	TGTGCCAGCAGTAGAACATCCACCGGGGAGCTGTTTTTT
TRBV11-3	TRBJ2-2	NA	NA	CASRPRTGSGTGELFF	TGTGCCAGCAGACCCCGCACAGGGTCGGGCACCGGGGAGCTGTTTTTT
TRBV4-2	TRBJ2-1	once	TRBD2	CASSPRLAGVRNEQFF	TGTGCCAGCAGCCCGCGGCTAGCGGGGGTACGGAATGAGCAGTTCTTC
TRBV5-1	TRBJ2-1	once	TRBD2	CASSSPRGLAGANEQFF	TGCGCCAGCAGCTCCCCCCGCGGACTAGCGGGAGCGAATGAGCAGTTCTTC
TRBV9	TRBJ1-1	NA	NA	CASSRFQGTGTEAFF	TGTGCCAGCAGCAGGTTTCAGGGAACGGGCACTGAAGCTTTCTTT
TRBV6-5	TRBJ2-1	once	TRBD2	CASRRVGGTNEQFF	TGTGCCAGCAGACGGGTGGGAGGGACCAATGAGCAGTTCTTC
TRBV11-2	TRBJ2-7	NA	TRBD2	CASSLGREVNYEQYF	TGTGCCAGCAGCTTAGGGCGGGAGGTTAACTACGAGCAGTACTTC
TRBV9	TRBJ1-5	NA	TRBD1	CASSDGTDQPQHF	TGTGCCAGCAGCGACGGGACAGATCAGCCCCAGCATTTT
TRBV19	TRBJ2-1	NA	TRBD1	CASTAGQGPYNEQFF	TGTGCCAGTACTGCCGGACAGGGCCCCTACAATGAGCAGTTCTTC
TRBV18	TRBJ2-5	NA	TRBD1	CASSRQGRETQYF	TGTGCCAGCTCACGACAGGGACGGGAGACCCAGTACTTC
TRBV30	TRBJ2-2	NA	TRBD2	CAWKLSGGNTGELFF	TGTGCCTGGAAGCTGTCGGGGGGAAACACCGGGGAGCTGTTTTTT
TRBV5-4	TRBJ2-3	NA	TRBD2	CASSLVLAASTDTQYF	TGTGCCAGCAGCTTGGTACTAGCGGCTAGCACAGATACGCAGTATTTT
TRBV10-3	TRBJ1-2	NA	NA	CAISESVQGVGYTF	TGTGCCATCAGTGAGTCGGTACAGGGTGTTGGCTACACCTTC
TRBV6-1	TRBJ1-2	NA	NA	CASSEYGIPPYYGYTF	TGTGCCAGCAGTGAATATGGCATTCCACCCTACTATGGCTACACCTTC
TRBV6-1	TRBJ2-1	NA	NA	CASSGYGVGQGYNEQFF	TGTGCCAGCAGTGGGTATGGGGTTGGGCAGGGCTACAATGAGCAGTTCTTC
TRBV29-1	TRBJ1-5	once	NA	CSVAIFENQPQHF	TGCAGCGTTGCTATTTTTGAGAATCAGCCCCAGCATTTT
TRBV7-8	TRBJ1-5	NA	NA	CASSLGGGNQPQHF	TGTGCCAGCAGCTTAGGAGGGGGAAATCAGCCCCAGCATTTT
TRBV30	TRBJ1-1	NA	NA	CAWSDHSPAEYTEAFF	TGTGCCTGGAGTGACCATTCTCCGGCGGAGTACACTGAAGCTTTCTTT
TRBV7-6	TRBJ2-1	NA	NA	CASSPSPYGSGHEQFF	TGTGCCAGCAGCCCGAGTCCGTACGGGAGCGGTCATGAGCAGTTCTTC
TRBV15	TRBJ1-4	once	NA	CATSRDLAGYGEKLFF	TGTGCCACCAGCAGAGATCTGGCAGGGTATGGTGAAAAACTGTTTTTT
TRBV7-9	TRBJ2-1	NA	TRBD2	CASSLGLRGPNEQFF	TGTGCCAGCAGCTTGGGACTAAGGGGTCCGAATGAGCAGTTCTTC
TRBV5-1	TRBJ2-4	NA	NA	CASSDGGTAFGLPYF	TGCGCCAGCAGCGATGGGGGGACAGCCTTCGGTTTGCCGTACTTC
TRBV11-2	TRBJ1-1	NA	TRBD1	CASSPGDRVQNTEAFF	TGTGCCAGCAGCCCGGGGGACAGGGTGCAGAACACTGAAGCTTTCTTT
TRBV19	TRBJ2-1	NA	NA	CASRSTTRGVEQFF	TGTGCCAGTAGAAGTACGACCAGGGGAGTGGAGCAGTTCTTC
TRBV28	TRBJ2-3	NA	TRBD1	CASSPQGAFTDTQYF	TGTGCCAGCAGTCCACAGGGGGCATTCACAGATACGCAGTATTTT
TRBV18	TRBJ1-4	NA	TRBD1	CASSVDRANEKLFF	TGTGCCAGCTCCGTCGACAGGGCTAATGAAAAACTGTTTTTT
TRBV27	TRBJ2-3	NA	TRBD2	CASSPGGLAGLLDTQYF	TGTGCCAGCAGTCCTGGGGGGCTAGCGGGGCTTTTGGATACGCAGTATTTT
TRBV2	TRBJ2-3	NA	NA	CASSEADGGADTQYF	TGTGCCAGCAGTGAAGCGGACGGAGGCGCAGATACGCAGTATTTT
TRBV21-1	TRBJ2-7	NA	NA	CASSIRLAGRHEQYF	TGTGCCAGCAGCATCCGACTAGCGGGAAGGCACGAGCAGTACTTC
TRBV19	TRBJ1-2	NA	NA	CASTKIGGGYTF	TGTGCCAGTACAAAAATCGGAGGAGGCTACACCTTC
TRBV19	TRBJ1-1	NA	NA	CASQVDRINTEAFF	TGTGCCAGCCAGGTGGACAGAATAAACACTGAAGCTTTCTTT
TRBV11-3	TRBJ2-1	NA	TRBD1	CASSLGTGTYNEQFF	TGTGCCAGCAGCTTAGGGACAGGGACCTACAATGAGCAGTTCTTC
TRBV6-5	TRBJ1-1	NA	NA	CASSKRRGSGTEAFF	TGTGCCAGCAGTAAGAGGAGGGGTTCGGGCACTGAAGCTTTCTTT
TRBV7-2	TRBJ2-1	NA	NA	CASSPPWSEQFF	TGTGCCAGCAGCCCCCCCTGGAGTGAGCAGTTCTTC
TRBV27	TRBJ1-6	NA	TRBD1	CASSLYGQADSPLHF	TGTGCCAGCAGTTTATACGGACAGGCAGATTCACCCCTCCACTTT
TRBV30	TRBJ1-5	NA	NA	CAWSVLEAQPQHF	TGTGCCTGGAGTGTACTAGAAGCGCAGCCCCAGCATTTT
TRBV29-1	TRBJ2-5	NA	TRBD2	CSVETSGYQETQYF	TGCAGCGTTGAGACTAGCGGGTACCAAGAGACCCAGTACTTC
TRBV7-9	TRBJ1-2	NA	NA	CASSFVRGDGYTF	TGTGCCAGCAGCTTCGTCAGGGGCGATGGCTACACCTTC
TRBV12-3/TRBV12-4	TRBJ2-7	NA	NA	CASSAGFYYEQYF	TGTGCCAGCAGTGCGGGGTTCTACTACGAGCAGTACTTC
TRBV10-3	TRBJ1-5	NA	NA	CAISVDGGRVQPQHF	TGTGCCATCAGTGTGGACGGTGGCAGGGTTCAGCCCCAGCATTTT
TRBV9	TRBJ1-6	NA	NA	CASSRSGVGSPLHF	TGTGCCAGCAGCAGGTCCGGGGTCGGGTCACCCCTCCACTTT
TRBV5-1	TRBJ2-1	NA	NA	CASSLGEYNEQFF	TGCGCCAGCAGCTTGGGCGAGTACAATGAGCAGTTCTTC
TRBV7-9	TRBJ1-2	NA	NA	CASSTTDTNYGYTF	TGTGCCAGCAGCACGACGGACACCAACTATGGCTACACCTTC
TRBV19	TRBJ2-1	NA	NA	CASSMTGGFNNEQFF	TGTGCCAGTAGTATGACAGGCGGGTTCAACAATGAGCAGTTCTTC
TRBV20-1	TRBJ1-1	once	TRBD1	CSARGTGGAFF	TGCAGTGCTAGAGGGACAGGAGGGGCTTTCTTT
TRBV7-2	TRBJ2-1	NA	TRBD1	CASSHLGTGSSYNEQFF	TGTGCCAGCAGCCACCTAGGGACAGGGAGCTCCTACAATGAGCAGTTCTTC
TRBV18	TRBJ1-1	many	NA	CASSHGMRSTEAFF	TGTGCCAGCTCACACGGGATGAGGAGCACTGAAGCTTTCTTT